The 15 T cell receptor beta chains presented below share a single source sample, sequenced in a study of shared clonotypes between healthy human individuals. Naive CD8 isolation took CD45RO-negative cells positively selected for CCR7 and excluded terminally differentiated effector memory CD45RA+ cells. Measured with immunoSEQ multiplex PCR; TCRdb has only the in-frame clones, and not every one. In the table there are millions of clones, just over 90% of which are singletons. The sample consisted of naive CD8+ T cells from PBMCs. These receptor sequences come from a man aged 18 to 30 in good health. Some clones in this sample may be carry-over from other donors' samples.

The chain is built from TRBV27 and TRBJ2-7; D perhaps matches TRBD1 (6 bases). The V and J ends lost 6 bases and 0 bases respectively, with 18 bases between them. Germline assignment: CDR1 MNHEY and CDR2 SMNVEV (reference sequence). The CDR3 runs to 16 residues. CDR3 sequence (DNA): TGTGCCAGCAGAAAAAGTGGGGACATCAACTCCTACGAGCAGTACTTC. Amino acids: CASRKSGDINSYEQYF.

The chain has TRBV30 and TRBJ2-7; 11 bases match TRBD1. Germline V gene lookup returns CDR1 GTSNPN and CDR2 SVGIG (reference sequence). This CDR3 contains 11 residues. After removal of 8 bases from V and 3 bases from J, the junction contained 0 bases not matched to a gene. CDR3 in amino acids: CAGTGGYEQYF. The CDR3 DNA follows: TGTGCCGGGACAGGGGGCTACGAGCAGTACTTC.

V usage is TRBV6-5 and J usage is TRBJ1-1; D gene ambiguous. Germline lookup yields CDR1 MNHEY and CDR2 SVGAGI. The V and J ends lost 0 bases and 4 bases respectively, with 3 bases between them. The CDR3 length is 12 residues. The CDR3 DNA reads as TGTGCCAGCAGTTACTCGATCACTGAAGCTTTCTTT. Residues: CASSYSITEAFF.

This clone was recorded once. The V and J genes are TRBV29-1 and TRBJ2-7, with 11 bases identical to TRBD2. The CDR3 length is 15 residues. The V gene's germline CDR1 is SQVTM and CDR2 ANQGSEA. The V segment lost 4 bases and the J segment 3 bases; nucleotides outside the gene matches: 8. The CDR3 DNA reads as TGCAGCGTTGTACCTAGCGGGAGGCCACACTACGAGCAGTACTTC. This sequence encodes CSVVPSGRPHYEQYF.

This chain links TRBV28 with TRBJ2-7; the match to TRBD2 covers 10 bases. Trimming at V came to 5 bases and at J to 1 base, leaving 5 bases not matched to a gene. Germline CDR1 reads MDHEN; CDR2 reads SYDVKM. This CDR3 is built from 15 residues. The CDR3 region has the DNA TGTGCCAGCAGTGGGTCTAGCGGGAGTTCCTACGAGCAGTACTTC. Protein sequence: CASSGSSGSSYEQYF. Full variable domain (rest looked up from reference TRBV28 and TRBJ2-7): DVKVTQSSRYLVKRTGEKVFLECVQDMDHENMFWYRQDPGLGLRLIYFSYDVKMKEKGDIPEGYSVSREKKERFSLILESASTNQTSMYLCASSGSSGSSYEQYFGPGTRLTVT.

The rearrangement joins TRBV7-9 to TRBJ1-4, with D possibly TRBD1 on 5 matching bases. The CDR3 runs 17 residues. Germline loops: CDR1 SEHNR, CDR2 FQNEAQ (reference sequence). V was cut by 5 bases and J by 0 bases, with 16 bases left in between. CDR3 DNA: TGTGCCAGCAGCCCACCGCTGTGGGGCCCAACTAATGAAAAACTGTTTTTT. This gives the protein CASSPPLWGPTNEKLFF.

J is TRBJ2-2 and V is TRBV19; a possible D gene is TRBD2 (6 bases). V lost 4 bases and J lost 4, with 19 bases in between. CDR1 and CDR2 from the germline V gene are LNHDA and SQIVND (reference sequence). The CDR3 runs 17 residues. CDR3 coding DNA: TGTGCCAGTAGTAATTGGGAGGTGGCGGGGTCCACCGGGGAGCTGTTTTTT. Translating gives CASSNWEVAGSTGELFF.

This clone was seen once. The chain carries TRBV7-8 and TRBJ2-2; 12 positions agree with TRBD2. The V gene's germline CDR1 is SGHVS and CDR2 FQNEAQ. V trimming: 7 bases; J trimming: 5 bases; junction bases outside the gene matches: 11. This CDR3 is built from 17 residues. Here the CDR3 reads CASNKRLAGEGTGELFF. The CDR3 nucleotides are TGTGCCAGCAATAAGAGACTAGCGGGAGAGGGGACCGGGGAGCTGTTTTTT.

The chain employs TRBV27 and TRBJ2-1; tentatively, D is TRBD2 (6 bases). The ends were cut back, 2 bases at V and 4 bases at J, with 18 bases in the middle. The length of the CDR3 is 17 residues. Germline-derived CDR1 and CDR2 are MNHEY and SMNVEV (reference sequence). The CDR3 sequence: CASSLKGGAGRYNEQFF. The CDR3 bases are TGTGCCAGCAGTTTAAAAGGAGGAGCGGGTAGATACAATGAGCAGTTCTTC.

The V and J genes are TRBV11-2 and TRBJ2-2; D is unclear. Trimming pared 7 bases from V and 6 bases from J, leaving 0 bases between. This CDR3 has 9 amino acids. Germline CDR1 is SGHAT and CDR2 is FQNNGV. The CDR3 DNA follows: TGTGCCAGCACCGGGGAGCTGTTTTTT. Encoded protein: CASTGELFF. The variable domain in full, completed from reference TRBV11-2 and TRBJ2-2, reads EAGVAQSPRYKIIEKRQSVAFWCNPISGHATLYWYQQILGQGPKLLIQFQNNGVVDDSQLPKDRFSAERLKGVDSTLKIQPAKLEDSAVYLCASTGELFFGEGSRLTVL.

This chain connects TRBV6-5 to TRBJ2-3; D call uncertain. Germline V gene data show CDR1 as MNHEY and CDR2 as SVGAGI. This CDR3 is 14 amino acids long. V dropped 0 bases and J dropped 6 bases, with 10 bases sitting between them. Here the CDR3 DNA reads TGTGCCAGCAGTTACTCAAAGGCCACCGATACGCAGTATTTT. Its translation is CASSYSKATDTQYF.

The V gene is TRBV19, the J gene TRBJ1-2; D is unclear. Trimming cost V 3 bases and J 4 bases, with 12 bases left between them. This CDR3 is built from 14 residues. Germline V gene sequence: CDR1 LNHDA, CDR2 SQIVND (reference sequence). The CDR3 sequence: CASSISGASYGYTF. In nucleotides, the CDR3 is TGTGCCAGTAGTATCTCGGGCGCCAGCTATGGCTACACCTTC.

The genes are TRBV11-2 and TRBJ2-5; possibly TRBD1 for D (5 bases). The V gene lost 0 bases and the J gene lost 5 bases, with 13 bases spanning the gap. Germline V CDR1 and CDR2: SGHAT, FQNNGV. The CDR3 spans 15 residues. CDR3 in amino acids: CASSLEVRVGETQYF. In DNA form, the CDR3 reads TGTGCCAGCAGCTTAGAGGTCAGGGTTGGGGAGACCCAGTACTTC.

V is TRBV28 and J is TRBJ2-7; D is ambiguous. CDR3 size: 14 residues. V was clipped by 3 bases and J by 3 bases, with 12 bases between them. Germline V gene lookup returns CDR1 MDHEN and CDR2 SYDVKM. The CDR3 DNA is TGTGCCAGCAGTTTGGGCAGTCGGAGCTACGAGCAGTACTTC. It yields the protein CASSLGSRSYEQYF.

The chain combines TRBV6-1 with TRBJ1-1, with 10 nucleotides matching TRBD1. Germline V lookup: CDR1 MNHNS, CDR2 SASEGT. The CDR3 has 15 amino acids. V was pared by 7 bases and J by 0 bases, with 5 bases of the junction left unmatched. CDR3 sequence reads: CASTRDRGMNTEAFF. In DNA form, the CDR3 reads TGTGCCAGCACCAGGGACAGGGGAATGAACACTGAAGCTTTCTTT.